This TCR beta chain was documented in a study of brain T cells in children with intractable seizures. Study observations and caveats: Pre- and post-surgery blood differed in depth, so pre-surgery absences may be undersampling.

The length of the CDR3 is 14 residues. V lost 8 bases and J lost 2, with 16 bases in between. The protocol was immunoSEQ multiplex PCR, while the TCRdb copy is restricted to in-frame clones and leaves out a portion. The repertoire includes hundreds of thousands of clones, roughly 92% of them detected once, and around 6% sits in the top ten. Time point in this sample: blood from clinic visit 5 months post-surgery; TSC patient then seizure free. The sequenced cases were selected for having the highest brain T cell transcript signatures. Turning to this clone: Its antigen is unidentified.

The specimen was peripheral blood, collected 4 to 6 months after surgery. This TCR derives from a boy in the first two years of life with tuberous sclerosis and intractable seizures. The chain combines TRBV23-1 with TRBJ2-7, with a weak D call TRBD1 (8 bases). TRBV23-1 is flagged as an ORF with uncertain function. The CDR3 coding sequence is TGCGCCAGCCCTAGCGGACAGGGCACCTACGAGCAGTACTTC. It codes for CASPSGQGTYEQYF.